The 26 T cell receptor beta chains given below trace back to one sample, sequenced in a study of control samples from healthy donors and cancer patients. Profiling relied on immunoSEQ multiplex PCR, and the TCRdb table lists in-frame clones only, not all of them. The sample contains around 100,000 clones, around 92% of which appear only once. The sequencing input was blood. The receptors were sampled from a woman in her late teens or twenties in good health.

This clone was detected once. J is TRBJ1-2 and V is TRBV4-1; possibly TRBD1 for D (5 bases). The CDR3 spans 14 residues. The germline V gene encodes CDR1 MGHRA and CDR2 YSYEKL. V lost 1 base, J lost 2 bases, and 8 bases lay in between. CDR3: CASSQGRQNYGYTF. In DNA form, the CDR3 reads TGCGCCAGCAGCCAAGGCCGACAGAACTATGGCTACACCTTC.

This rearrangement joins TRBV5-8 to TRBJ1-6, with D unclear. V was shortened by 4 bases and J by 7 bases, with 15 bases between the two germline ends. The germline CDR1 and CDR2 sequences are SGHTS and YDEGEE. CDR3 length: 15 residues. The CDR3 region is CASSPEQTSNSPLHF. The DNA of the CDR3 is TGTGCCAGCAGCCCGGAACAGACTAGCAATTCACCCCTCCACTTT. Filled out from reference TRBV5-8 and TRBJ1-6, the complete variable domain reads EAGVTQSPTHLIKTRGQQATLRCSPISGHTSVYWYQQALGLGLQFLLWYDEGEERNRGNFPPRFSGRQFPNYSSELNVNALELEDSALYLCASSPEQTSNSPLHFGNGTRLTVT.

The chain carries TRBV15 and TRBJ1-2; possible D gene TRBD1, 6 bases. The CDR3 covers 16 residues. Germline V lookup: CDR1 LNHNV, CDR2 YYDKDF (reference sequence). V was trimmed by 0 bases and J by 6 bases, leaving 17 bases between them. CDR3 DNA: TGTGCCACCAGCAGAGATCTTCTTGGGGGCCCTAATGGCTACACCTTC. As protein: CATSRDLLGGPNGYTF.

V and J are TRBV6-5 and TRBJ1-5; no reliable D call. Germline V gene sequence: CDR1 MNHEY, CDR2 SVGAGI. V lost 6 bases and J lost 7, with 19 bases in between. There are 15 residues in the CDR3. Here the CDR3 reads CASRHVVEPGQPQHF. CDR3 coding DNA: TGTGCCAGCAGACACGTGGTGGAGCCCGGGCAGCCCCAGCATTTT.

CDR3 sequence reads: CASGGKSYGYTF. The CDR3 DNA is TGTGCCAGCGGCGGGAAATCCTATGGCTACACCTTC. V is TRBV28 and J is TRBJ1-2; no definite D call. This CDR3 spans 12 amino acids. Trimming removed 8 bases at V and 4 bases at J, with 11 bases between. CDR1 is MDHEN, CDR2 SYDVKM, per germline.

The chain combines TRBV28 with TRBJ2-7; D is perhaps TRBD2 (6 bases). The CDR3 is made up of 16 amino acids. From germline, CDR1 is MDHEN and CDR2 SYDVKM. V dropped 2 bases and J dropped 3 bases, with 17 bases sitting between them. Written as DNA, the CDR3 is TGTGCCAGCAGTTTACATCTAGCGTCCCTTGGCTACGAGCAGTACTTC. It yields the protein CASSLHLASLGYEQYF.

The genes are TRBV5-1 and TRBJ1-1; TRBD1 aligns across 7 bases. The V segment lost 4 bases and the J segment 5 bases; nucleotides outside the gene matches: 8. The germline V gene has CDR1 SGHRS and CDR2 YFSETQ. This CDR3 is built from 14 residues. The CDR3 DNA reads TGCGCCAGCAGCCTTACAGGGGTCGTAACTGAAGCTTTCTTT. Translated, it gives CASSLTGVVTEAFF.

In DNA form, the CDR3 reads TGTGCCAGCAGCGCGGACAGTAACACTGAAGCTTTCTTT. It yields the protein CASSADSNTEAFF. The gene calls are TRBV7-8 and TRBJ1-1, with D perhaps TRBD1 (6 bases). Trimming removed 5 bases at V and 2 bases at J, with 9 bases between. Germline CDR1 and CDR2: SGHVS and FQNEAQ. CDR3 length equals 13 residues.

This chain connects TRBV29-1 to TRBJ1-2; a possible D gene is TRBD1 (5 bases). The V and J ends lost 4 bases and 8 bases respectively, with 14 bases between them. Germline CDR1 SQVTM, CDR2 ANQGSEA. The CDR3 loop spans 12 amino acids. The CDR3 is CSVGGRVEGYTF. The CDR3 nucleotides read TGCAGCGTTGGAGGCAGGGTTGAGGGCTACACCTTC.

The chain recombines TRBV2 with TRBJ2-3; D perhaps matches TRBD1 (5 bases). Germline assignment: CDR1 SNHLY and CDR2 FYNNEI. Trimming shortened V by 9 bases and J by 0 bases, and 16 bases separated the two germline ends. This CDR3 is 15 amino acids long. The CDR3 DNA reads TGTGCCAGAAGCACTCCGACAGCTAGCACAGATACGCAGTATTTT. Its translation is CARSTPTASTDTQYF. The full variable domain, with the rest looked up from reference TRBV2 and TRBJ2-3, is EPEVTQTPSHQVTQMGQEVILRCVPISNHLYFYWYRQILGQKVEFLVSFYNNEISEKSEIFDDQFSVERPDGSNFTLKIRSTKLEDSAMYFCARSTPTASTDTQYFGPGTRLTVL.

The chain recombines TRBV19 with TRBJ2-2; D is undetermined. Trimming left V 5 bases short and J 5 bases short, with 12 bases between. This CDR3 comprises 14 residues. Germline V gene sequence: CDR1 LNHDA, CDR2 SQIVND (reference sequence). CDR3 sequence: CASSPFRGTGELFF. The CDR3 DNA reads TGTGCCAGTAGTCCCTTCCGCGGTACCGGGGAGCTGTTTTTT. Full variable domain (rest looked up from reference TRBV19 and TRBJ2-2): DGGITQSPKYLFRKEGQNVTLSCEQNLNHDAMYWYRQDPGQGLRLIYYSQIVNDFQKGDIAEGYSVSREKKESFPLTVTSAQKNPTAFYLCASSPFRGTGELFFGEGSRLTVL.

The chain is built from TRBV7-9 and TRBJ1-2; no clear D gene. Germline CDR1 reads SEHNR; CDR2 reads FQNEAQ (reference sequence). There are 13 residues in the CDR3. Between the trimmed V and J ends, which lost 5 bases and 1 base, there was a span of 8 bases. DNA for the CDR3: TGTGCCAGCAGCCTAAGTCTTAACTATGGCTACACCTTC. Its protein product is CASSLSLNYGYTF. Supplemented by reference TRBV7-9 and TRBJ1-2, the full variable domain reads DTGVSQNPRHKITKRGQNVTFRCDPISEHNRLYWYRQTLGQGPEFLTYFQNEAQLEKSRLLSDRFSAERPKGSFSTLEIQRTEQGDSAMYLCASSLSLNYGYTFGSGTRLTVV.

The chain carries TRBV3-1 (or the pseudogene TRBV3-2) and TRBJ2-2, with D uncertain. CDR1 and CDR2 (germline): LGHDT, YNNKEL (reference sequence). V lost 4 bases and J lost 13, with 16 bases in between. The CDR3 consists of 13 residues. The CDR3 DNA reads as TGTGCCAGCAGCCTACCGGGCGCCGGGTGGCTGTTTTTT. Its protein is CASSLPGAGWLFF.

V is TRBV4-1 and J is TRBJ2-1, with TRBD2 identical over 11 bases. CDR3 length: 16 amino acids. J lost 4 bases, V lost 5 bases, and 7 bases had no gene match. Germline-derived CDR1 and CDR2 are MGHRA and YSYEKL. CDR3 bases: TGCGCCAGCAGCTACGGGACTAGCGGCGGATACAATGAGCAGTTCTTC. As protein: CASSYGTSGGYNEQFF.

The rearrangement uses TRBV9 and TRBJ2-5; D may be TRBD1 (5 bases). V gave up 4 bases and J gave up 5 bases, with 9 bases separating them. Per germline, CDR1 SGDLS and CDR2 YYNGEE. The CDR3 is 12 residues long. The CDR3 loop reads CASSPKGETQYF. CDR3 DNA sequence: TGTGCCAGCAGCCCAAAGGGGGAGACCCAGTACTTC.

The chain joins TRBV14 to TRBJ1-6; D is unclear. The CDR3 length is 15 residues. V was cut by 1 base and J by 7 bases, with 11 bases left in between. From germline, CDR1 is SGHDN and CDR2 FVKESK. CDR3 DNA sequence: TGTGCCAGCAGCCAAGTAAGGTCGGGGAATTCACCCCTCCACTTT. Its translation is CASSQVRSGNSPLHF.

As concerns this clone: The sample carries other DNA sequences with the same CDR3. This chain joins TRBV12-5 and TRBJ1-3, with TRBD1 matching 7 bases. With 8 bases clipped from V and 4 bases from J, the junction kept 5 bases outside the gene matches. This CDR3 is built from 13 residues. From germline, CDR1 is LGHNT and CDR2 FRNRAP. The CDR3 sequence is CASRTGSGNTIYF. The CDR3, as DNA: TGTGCTAGTAGGACAGGTAGCGGAAACACCATATATTTT. The variable domain in full, completed from reference TRBV12-5 and TRBJ1-3, reads DARVTQTPRHKVTEMGQEVTMRCQPILGHNTVFWYRQTMMQGLELLAYFRNRAPLDDSGMPKDRFSAEMPDATLATLKIQPSEPRDSAVYFCASRTGSGNTIYFGEGSWLTVV.

The rearrangement links TRBV29-1 to TRBJ1-3; the D gene is possibly TRBD1 (5 bases). Germline assignment: CDR1 SQVTM and CDR2 ANQGSEA. The CDR3 extends over 15 amino acids. V shed 1 base and J shed 4 bases, with 14 bases lying between them. The CDR3 protein is CSVEGTVQGGNTIYF. In DNA, the CDR3 is TGCAGCGTTGAAGGTACTGTGCAGGGCGGAAACACCATATATTTT.

The chain recombines TRBV18 with TRBJ2-2, with a weak D call TRBD2 (7 bases). The ends were cut back, 3 bases at V and 1 base at J, with 15 bases in the middle. CDR1 and CDR2 (germline): KGHSH, LQKENI. This CDR3 is 17 amino acids long. As DNA, the CDR3 is TGTGCCAGCTCACCTCTGGCGGGGGCGGTGAACACCGGGGAGCTGTTTTTT. This codes for CASSPLAGAVNTGELFF.

The V and J genes are TRBV5-1 and TRBJ2-7, with D possibly called TRBD1 or TRBD2 (5 bases each). Germline loops: CDR1 SGHRS, CDR2 YFSETQ. CDR3 size: 14 residues. Deletions cut 3 bases from V and 1 base from J, with 11 bases between. The CDR3 DNA reads as TGCGCCAGCAGCTATACAGGAGGATCCTACGAGCAGTACTTC. This sequence encodes CASSYTGGSYEQYF.

This chain uses TRBV6-1 with TRBJ2-2, with D possibly being TRBD2 (7 bases). This CDR3 comprises 18 residues. Trimming took 3 bases from V and 0 from J, leaving 17 bases between them. Germline V gives CDR1 MNHNS, CDR2 SASEGT. CDR3 nucleotides: TGTGCCAGCAGTGAGGGCTTGGGAGGGGGGGCGAACACCGGGGAGCTGTTTTTT. This codes for CASSEGLGGGANTGELFF.

The chain employs TRBV3-1 (or the pseudogene TRBV3-2) and TRBJ1-6; no definite D call. Germline-derived CDR1 and CDR2 are LGHDT and YNNKEL (reference sequence). This CDR3 has 15 residues. The V end was cut by 2 bases, the J end by 7 bases, with 12 bases between. The CDR3 region is CASSQREGQNSPLHF. For the CDR3, the DNA is TGTGCCAGCAGCCAACGTGAGGGTCAGAATTCACCCCTCCACTTT.

The rearrangement uses TRBV24-1 and TRBJ1-1; D gene unclear. The CDR3 length is 12 residues. V was shortened by 4 bases and J by 8 bases, with 10 bases between the two germline ends. Germline V gene data show CDR1 as KGHDR and CDR2 as SFDVKD. CDR3 nucleotides: TGTGCCACCAGTGACTGGCCAGCGGAAGCTTTCTTT. Protein sequence: CATSDWPAEAFF.

This chain uses TRBV7-8 with TRBJ1-5; 7 bases line up with TRBD1. Unmatched junction bases numbered 15, after V lost 1 base and J lost 0 bases. CDR3 length equals 20 residues. Germline assignment: CDR1 SGHVS and CDR2 FQNEAQ. The CDR3 loop reads CASSLGGRDSRTYSNQPQHF. The CDR3 coding sequence is TGTGCCAGCAGCTTAGGAGGGCGGGACAGCAGGACCTATAGCAATCAGCCCCAGCATTTT.

The table lists this clone with a count of one. V and J are TRBV4-1 and TRBJ2-7, with D maybe TRBD1 (5 bases). Germline V gene sequence: CDR1 MGHRA, CDR2 YSYEKL. V was clipped by 1 base and J by 3 bases, with 10 bases between them. This CDR3 is built from 14 residues. CDR3 region: CASSQGSGYYEQYF. CDR3 nucleotides: TGCGCCAGCAGCCAAGGGTCAGGGTACTACGAGCAGTACTTC.

This chain links TRBV11-2 with TRBJ1-2; D remains unclear. The CDR3 is made up of 17 amino acids. The V gene lost 1 base and the J gene lost 7 bases, with 22 bases spanning the gap. The germline CDR1 and CDR2 sequences are SGHAT and FQNNGV. The CDR3 reads CASSLVLGGNSERGYTF. CDR3 in DNA: TGTGCCAGCAGCTTAGTTCTTGGCGGGAACAGTGAGCGTGGCTACACCTTC. Supplemented by reference TRBV11-2 and TRBJ1-2, the full variable domain reads EAGVAQSPRYKIIEKRQSVAFWCNPISGHATLYWYQQILGQGPKLLIQFQNNGVVDDSQLPKDRFSAERLKGVDSTLKIQPAKLEDSAVYLCASSLVLGGNSERGYTFGSGTRLTVV.